Listed below are T cell receptor beta chains from one sample, sequenced in a study of cytomegalovirus exposure and HLA in healthy donors. Assay used: immunoSEQ multiplex PCR; TCRdb lists only in-frame clones, some missing. The sample records 150,000 to 200,000 clones, around 80% being singletons. Input material: PBMCs. All receptors come from a girl aged 10-17 years in good health and CMV-seropositive. The CDR3 runs from the conserved cysteine through the conserved F or W. A D gene is named only where the DNA matches it firmly. Clone size is stated in some rows and not others, as once, few, many or a class when expanded.

v_gene,j_gene,d_gene,abundance,CDR3aa,CDR3nt
TRBV10-1,TRBJ2-1,NA,NA,CASSEVQGRNEQFF,TGCGCCAGCAGTGAGGTACAGGGGAGGAATGAGCAGTTCTTC
TRBV2,TRBJ2-1,TRBD2,once,CASSELASGVDEQFF,TGTGCCAGCAGTGAATTGGCTAGCGGGGTGGATGAGCAGTTCTTC
TRBV7-9,TRBJ1-1,NA,NA,CASSLAGTMNTEAFF,TGTGCCAGCAGCTTAGCGGGGACAATGAACACTGAAGCTTTCTTT
TRBV10-1,TRBJ2-1,NA,NA,CASSDNRGNNEQFF,TGCGCCAGCAGTGACAACCGGGGAAACAATGAGCAGTTCTTC
TRBV2,TRBJ1-5,NA,once,CASSERTGYNQPQHF,TGTGCCAGCAGTGAACGAACAGGGTACAATCAGCCCCAGCATTTT
TRBV9,TRBJ2-2,NA,once,CASSPIVAGNTGELFF,TGTGCCAGCAGCCCAATAGTGGCGGGCAACACCGGGGAGCTGTTTTTT
TRBV29-1,TRBJ1-1,NA,NA,CSATAGARNTEAFF,TGCAGCGCCACCGCGGGGGCCCGGAACACTGAAGCTTTCTTT
TRBV28,TRBJ2-3,NA,NA,CASSLVPGLRTDTQYF,TGTGCCAGCAGTTTGGTCCCCGGTCTCCGCACAGATACGCAGTATTTT
TRBV30,TRBJ2-1,TRBD2,NA,CAWNGGGAGEQFF,TGTGCCTGGAATGGCGGGGGGGCGGGTGAGCAGTTCTTC
TRBV29-1,TRBJ2-5,NA,NA,CSARSRNQETQYF,TGCAGCGCTAGGTCGCGGAACCAAGAGACCCAGTACTTC
TRBV11-3,TRBJ2-1,NA,NA,CASSGSLVSYNEQFF,TGTGCCAGCAGCGGCAGTCTCGTATCCTACAATGAGCAGTTCTTC
TRBV5-1,TRBJ1-2,TRBD1,NA,CASSTGQVSNYGYTF,TGCGCCAGCAGCACCGGACAGGTATCTAACTATGGCTACACCTTC
TRBV6-6,TRBJ2-7,NA,NA,CASSSRITGNYEQYF,TGTGCCAGTTCCTCAAGGATAACGGGAAATTACGAGCAGTACTTC
TRBV7-9,TRBJ2-7,NA,NA,CASSLEGGGFYEQYF,TGTGCCAGCAGCTTAGAGGGCGGGGGCTTCTACGAGCAGTACTTC
TRBV5-4,TRBJ2-5,NA,NA,CASSKDKVLLGTQYF,TGTGCCAGCAGCAAGGACAAAGTACTTCTAGGGACCCAGTACTTC
TRBV18,TRBJ1-5,TRBD1,NA,CASSPRQGGDQPQHF,TGTGCCAGCTCACCCAGACAGGGCGGAGATCAGCCCCAGCATTTT
TRBV7-6,TRBJ2-1,TRBD2,NA,CASSFRDQRDPLNNEQFF,TGTGCCAGCAGCTTCAGAGATCAGCGGGATCCACTGAACAATGAGCAGTTCTTC
TRBV25-1,TRBJ2-5,NA,NA,CASSEPSFQETQYF,TGTGCCAGCAGTGAACCGAGTTTCCAAGAGACCCAGTACTTC
TRBV19,TRBJ1-2,TRBD1,NA,CASRTGRSGYTF,TGTGCCAGTAGGACAGGGAGAAGTGGCTACACCTTC
TRBV6-5,TRBJ1-2,TRBD1,few,CASSRQGILDGYTF,TGTGCCAGCAGCCGACAGGGAATTCTAGATGGCTACACCTTC
TRBV25-1,TRBJ2-7,TRBD1,NA,CASSGTGSYEQYF,TGTGCCAGCAGTGGGACAGGGAGTTACGAGCAGTACTTC
TRBV7-7,TRBJ2-7,TRBD1,NA,CASSSTGRDRGEFREQYF,TGTGCTAGCAGCTCAACAGGTAGGGACAGGGGGGAATTTCGCGAGCAGTACTTC
TRBV6-1,TRBJ2-7,TRBD2,NA,CASSALRPTSRLYEQYF,TGTGCCAGCAGTGCGTTGAGACCGACTAGCCGGTTATACGAGCAGTACTTC
TRBV19,TRBJ1-2,NA,NA,CASSSPGEGGYTF,TGTGCCAGTAGTTCGCCAGGGGAGGGTGGCTACACCTTC
TRBV28,TRBJ2-3,NA,NA,CASSLVGQPSTDTQYF,TGTGCCAGCAGTTTGGTAGGACAGCCAAGCACAGATACGCAGTATTTT
TRBV23-1,TRBJ1-5,NA,NA,CASSQGQGGPQHF,TGCGCCAGCAGTCAAGGGCAGGGTGGGCCCCAGCATTTT
TRBV7-9,TRBJ2-2,NA,once,CASSLPPGSDTGELFF,TGTGCCAGCAGCTTACCCCCCGGGAGCGACACCGGGGAGCTGTTTTTT
TRBV28,TRBJ1-5,TRBD1,NA,CASSLLTGSNQPQHF,TGTGCCAGCAGTTTATTGACAGGGAGCAATCAGCCCCAGCATTTT
TRBV30,TRBJ1-1,NA,NA,CAWMKGKVAEAFF,TGTGCCTGGATGAAGGGGAAGGTCGCTGAAGCTTTCTTT
TRBV27,TRBJ1-1,TRBD1,NA,CASSWTGGYPDTEAFF,TGTGCCAGCAGTTGGACAGGGGGCTATCCGGACACTGAAGCTTTCTTT
TRBV28,TRBJ2-5,NA,NA,CASSTGSRLETQYF,TGTGCCAGCAGCACAGGTTCCAGGTTGGAGACCCAGTACTTC
TRBV4-1,TRBJ1-5,NA,NA,CASSNSTGNQPQHF,TGCGCCAGCAGCAATTCGACTGGCAATCAGCCCCAGCATTTT
TRBV27,TRBJ1-5,TRBD1,NA,CASSPRDRGGPQHF,TGTGCCAGCAGTCCCCGGGACAGGGGAGGGCCCCAGCATTTT
TRBV9,TRBJ2-3,NA,NA,CASSVGSLENTQYF,TGTGCCAGCAGCGTAGGGTCTCTCGAGAATACGCAGTATTTT
TRBV5-1,TRBJ2-2,NA,once,CASSLFSGLRANTGELFF,TGCGCCAGCAGCTTGTTCTCCGGACTACGCGCGAACACCGGGGAGCTGTTTTTT
TRBV6-5,TRBJ1-1,TRBD1,few,CASSVGGDRDPFF,TGTGCCAGCAGTGTGGGCGGGGACAGGGACCCTTTCTTT
TRBV7-3,TRBJ2-1,NA,NA,CASSLLPGSQGSYNEQFF,TGTGCCAGCAGCTTATTGCCGGGCTCCCAGGGTTCCTACAATGAGCAGTTCTTC
TRBV10-2,TRBJ2-1,NA,once,CASSPFGGANEQFF,TGCGCCAGCAGTCCCTTCGGGGGAGCAAATGAGCAGTTCTTC
TRBV7-9,TRBJ1-1,NA,NA,CASSPQGVNTEAFF,TGTGCCAGCAGCCCACAGGGTGTGAACACTGAAGCTTTCTTT
TRBV7-9,TRBJ2-3,TRBD2,NA,CASSLIRTSGETDTQYF,TGTGCCAGCAGCTTAATTAGAACTAGCGGGGAGACAGATACGCAGTATTTT